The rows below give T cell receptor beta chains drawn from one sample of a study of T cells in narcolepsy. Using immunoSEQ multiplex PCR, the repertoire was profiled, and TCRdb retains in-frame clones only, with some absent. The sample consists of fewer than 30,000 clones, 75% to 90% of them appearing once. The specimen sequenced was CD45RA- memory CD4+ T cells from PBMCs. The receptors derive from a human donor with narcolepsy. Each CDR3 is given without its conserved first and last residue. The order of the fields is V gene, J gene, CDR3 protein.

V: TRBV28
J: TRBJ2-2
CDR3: ASSPGQGELF

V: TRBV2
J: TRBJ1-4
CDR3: ASKGTGAEKLF

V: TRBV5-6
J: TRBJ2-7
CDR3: ASSPRSYEQY

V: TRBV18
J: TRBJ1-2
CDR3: ASSQRTGDGYGYT

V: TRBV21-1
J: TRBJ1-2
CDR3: ASSKNPLTMTDSNYGYT

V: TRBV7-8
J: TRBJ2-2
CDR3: ASSLGRGTSGTGELF

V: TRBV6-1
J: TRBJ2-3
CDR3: ASSELSVGGIGASTDTQY

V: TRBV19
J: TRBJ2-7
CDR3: ASTGVRGGEQY

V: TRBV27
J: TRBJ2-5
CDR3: ASRGNHQETQY

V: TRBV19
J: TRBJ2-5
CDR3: ASSIEGGSIRETQY

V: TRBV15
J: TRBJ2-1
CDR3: ATSSASGFEQF

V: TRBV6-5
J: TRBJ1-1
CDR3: ASTKLPGNTEAF

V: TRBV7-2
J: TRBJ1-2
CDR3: ASSSSGYGYT

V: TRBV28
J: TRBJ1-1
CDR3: ASMVVNTEAF

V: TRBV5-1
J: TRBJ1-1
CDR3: ASSLATGVEAF

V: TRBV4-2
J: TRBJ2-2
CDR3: ASSQDLAGLAGGLTGELF

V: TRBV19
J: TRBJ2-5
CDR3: ASSIGTGGGETQY

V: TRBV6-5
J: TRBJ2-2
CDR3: ASSLRGQPSFELF

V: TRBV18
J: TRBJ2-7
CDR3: ASSQGGGGQYEQY

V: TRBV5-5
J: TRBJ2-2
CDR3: ASSFTGDTGELF

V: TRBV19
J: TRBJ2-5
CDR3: ASSGFRETQY

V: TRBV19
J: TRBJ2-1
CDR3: ASSVSRTSGDVNEQF

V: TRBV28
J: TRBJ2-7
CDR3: ASSPGVRQY

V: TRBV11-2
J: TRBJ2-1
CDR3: ASSRAAGDYNEQF

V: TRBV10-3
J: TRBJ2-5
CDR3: AISDHPGETQY

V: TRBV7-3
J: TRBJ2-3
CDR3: ASSLNAGASTDTQY

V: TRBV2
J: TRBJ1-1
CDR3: ASIPAVDTEAF

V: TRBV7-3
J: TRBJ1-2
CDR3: ASSLAQGNYGYT

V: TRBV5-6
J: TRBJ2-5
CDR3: ASRIAGGAQETQY

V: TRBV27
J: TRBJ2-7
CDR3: ASRTRASYEQY

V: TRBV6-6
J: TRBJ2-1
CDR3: ASSYSTGNEQF

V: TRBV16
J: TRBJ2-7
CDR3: ASSLQINTIYEQY

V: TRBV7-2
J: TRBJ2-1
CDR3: ASSSQGVHEQF

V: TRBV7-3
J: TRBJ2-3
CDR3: ASSLRPGTSFGTDTQY

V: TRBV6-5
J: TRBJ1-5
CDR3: ASSTGGVQPQH

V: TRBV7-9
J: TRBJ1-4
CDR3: ASSPVVGVGIPEKLF

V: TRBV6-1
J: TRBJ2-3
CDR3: ATVARDTQY

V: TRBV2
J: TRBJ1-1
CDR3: ASRWETNTEAF

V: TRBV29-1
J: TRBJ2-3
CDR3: SVDRPPVTGGISTDTQY

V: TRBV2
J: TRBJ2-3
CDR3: ASSGPAREANTQY